This entry concerns a single T cell receptor (beta chain). Its antigen is unknown. Base-call qualities are not available, and no considerably larger clone is one nucleotide away. TCR-beta CDR3 regions were amplified from genomic DNA by a two-step multiplex PCR, with the second step adding Illumina-compatible adaptors. TCR-beta immunosequencing was carried out on an Illumina platform through the commercial immunoSEQ service. As for how the authors treated the data: Repertoires were described by productive clonality and by Top 10 Clones, which is the percentage of T-cell templates coming from the ten most frequent sequences. Values for productive clonality spanned 0 to 1, where a value of 1 indicated a monoclonal population. Sequences comprising at least 0.1% of tumour T-cell templates but absent from matched non-adjacent lung were defined as tumour-associated clones and were identified via log10 scatter plots. Student's t-tests were used for two-group comparisons, ANOVA for comparisons across stages, and linear regression for relationships, with analyses done in GraphPad Prism7 and R. Drawn from immuneACCESS, this table holds only the in-frame rearrangements with V and J called that TCRdb kept. Clones are partly lost; checked studies trace under half to an unresolved V gene and leave the rest unexplained. V, J and clone size were drawn from that table, and D and trimming were deduced from the DNA. This sample has about 11,000 clones in its table, and 50% to 75% of those were observed once. The ten largest clones add up to 18% of the sample.

The sample originates from a study of immune cell composition in non-small cell lung cancer (dated by TCRdb to the late 2010s). In terms of the full investigation: Histologic subtype, mainly lung adenocarcinoma or squamous cell carcinoma, was assigned on the basis of H&E together with p63, CK5, Napsin A and TTF-1 immunohistochemistry. Supplementary cohort #1, approximately 9 lung adenocarcinoma cases, had paired tumour/lung TCR-beta sequencing and TIL populations generated to assess tumour reactivity. Several tumour specimens with TCR-beta data were rare histological subtypes and were excluded from the subtype comparisons. Adaptive Biotechnologies TCR-beta sequencing was carried out on 34 to 35 paired NSCLC tumour and non-adjacent lung specimens, as well as on approximately 26 tumour-only specimens. Here is what the overall study found, with its caveats: Compared with lung adenocarcinoma tumours, lung squamous cell carcinoma showed significantly higher Top 10 clone scores and productive clonality. Tumour-associated clones >0.5% were found in nearly half of NSCLC cases, namely in about 30% of adenocarcinomas versus roughly 80% of squamous carcinomas. No significant correlation was found between tumour TCR-beta clonality and smoking pack-years. The reactivity cohort was only around 9 cases, and tumour-reactive clones were not shown to share sequences with the dominant in vivo tumour-associated clones. Across 9 to 10 adenocarcinoma cases, TIL tumour reactivity correlated strongly with maximal tumour-associated clone frequency but not with overall clonality.

Genomic DNA was extracted with the QIAamp DNA kit from frozen aliquots of unsorted single-cell suspensions. The tumour samples consisted of non-small cell lung cancer tissue that had been surgically resected. Tissues were received within 2 hours of resection and were immediately processed into single-cell suspensions. Tissue was mechanically dissociated and enzymatically digested with DNase I, collagenase I and hyaluronidase for roughly 30 minutes at 37 °C, then filtered and RBC-lysed. In the germline V gene, CDR1 corresponds to SGDLS and CDR2 to YYNGEE. The CDR3 covers 14 residues, taking in both the cysteine and the phenylalanine. The DNA shown is the 42-base CDR3, in frame from base 1. Germline trimming: 0 bases from V, 3 bases from J; junction bases outside gene matches: 3.

The source material was lung tumor tissue. The receptor chain draws on TRBV9 and TRBJ2-7; 7 bases in between match TRBD1. The TCR sequence derives from a human donor with non-small cell lung cancer. The DNA reads TGTGCCAGCAGCGTAGGGCAGGGGGACTACGAGCAGTACTTC. Translated, it gives CASSVGQGDYEQYF.